This note documents a single T cell receptor (beta chain) sequence. The data originate from a study of blood T cell repertoires in COVID-19. In the study overall: Sources were T cells, B-cell-depleted T cells, or PBMCs; the material itself was cDNA or gDNA.

The repertoire was sequenced with immunoSEQ multiplex PCR; TCRdb's copy has only in-frame clones and lacks some. This table holds about 58,000 clones, over 80% found once. The specimen was peripheral blood. This clonotype was sampled from a man aged 60 to 69 with acute or convalescent COVID-19.

CDR3 sequence reads: CASSVVSQTSGHQETQYF. The DNA of the CDR3 is TGTGCCAGCAGCGTAGTAAGCCAGACTAGCGGACACCAAGAGACCCAGTACTTC. V gene TRBV9 combines with J gene TRBJ2-5, with 9 bases that match TRBD2. In germline, CDR1 is SGDLS, CDR2 YYNGEE. J gave up 0 bases and V 0 bases, and 9 bases lay outside the gene matches. The CDR3 is 18 residues long.